Reported below is one T cell receptor beta chain. Other DNA variants within this sample encode the same CDR3. This record comes from a study of shared clonotypes between healthy human individuals. Germline lookup yields CDR1 KGHSH and CDR2 LQKENI. The V end was cut by 1 base, the J end by 5 bases, with 8 bases between. This CDR3 contains 13 residues. TCRdb's table, derived via immunoSEQ multiplex PCR, lists solely in-frame clones and lacks some. The table includes about 2 million clones, roughly 94% detected once. The chain links TRBV18 to TRBJ2-5, with D possibly TRBD2 on 6 matching bases. The specimen was naive CD4+ T cells sorted from blood. The subset was: CD45RA+ positively selected. The origin of this receptor is a man aged 18 to 29 in good health. Here the CDR3 DNA reads TGTGCCAGCTCACCACAAGGGAGGGAGACCCAGTACTTC. It yields the protein CASSPQGRETQYF.